These 22 T cell receptor beta chains were all obtained from the same sample, sequenced in a study of blood T cells in healthy people across ages. For the second PCR, which ran for about 6 to 11 cycles, a sample-barcoded 5' primer and a J-beta primer mix were used. TCRdb called the 5' RACE reads again in MiXCR, with one record for every CDR3 protein. Of about 780,000 distinct CDR3 sequences in the sample, 20% to 30% were seen once. These records were also assigned to another study, of T cells of mothers and their children.

Sequencing was carried out using blood. The receptors derive from a boy between 10 and 17 years old in good health.

A few counts support this clonotype. This chain uses TRBV28 with TRBJ2-5; TRBD1 might be the D (6 bases). The end of the DNA aligns better with TRBJ2-7, so the J call may be wrong. This CDR3 spans 14 amino acids. Germline-derived CDR1 and CDR2 are MDHEN and SYDVKM. The CDR3 coding sequence is TGTGCCAGCAGTCGGGACAAGATATACTACGAGCAGTACTTC. Translated: CASSRDKIYYEQYF.

The sample holds a few counts of this clonotype. The chain has TRBV3-1 and TRBJ1-4; 7 nucleotides align to TRBD1. The junction had 13 bases not matched to a gene; V was cut back by 5 bases and J by 10 bases. Germline V gene data show CDR1 as LGHDT and CDR2 as YNNKEL (reference sequence). This CDR3 is built from 15 residues. The CDR3 here is CASSVEGQQRGKLFF. DNA for the CDR3: TGTGCCAGCAGCGTAGAGGGACAGCAGAGGGGAAAACTGTTTTTT.

The gene calls are TRBV7-8 and TRBJ1-1; tentative D call: TRBD1 (6 bases). This CDR3 spans 16 amino acids. CDR1 is SGHVS, CDR2 FQNEAQ, per germline. The V gene lost 2 bases and the J gene lost 1 base, with 14 bases spanning the gap. CDR3 protein: CASSLRDIRQNTEAFF. The CDR3 DNA reads TGTGCCAGCAGCTTAAGGGACATAAGGCAGAACACTGAAGCTTTCTTT.

V is TRBV2 and J is TRBJ2-5; no reliable D call. V lost 9 bases and J 5 bases, leaving 7 bases between the germline ends. The germline gives CDR1 SNHLY, CDR2 FYNNEI. CDR3 length: 10 amino acids. This CDR3 is CASLRETQYF. CDR3 nucleotide sequence: TGTGCCAGTCTAAGGGAGACCCAGTACTTC.

This clonotype turned up a few times. The J gene is TRBJ2-7, the V gene TRBV6-5; either TRBD1 or TRBD2 may fit D (5 bases each). Germline CDR1 and CDR2: MNHEY and SVGAGI. The length of the CDR3 is 17 residues. V lost 0 bases, J lost 9 bases, and 24 bases lay in between. For the CDR3, the DNA is TGTGCCAGCAGTTACTCCTCTACCGGGACGGATACCTGGGGGCAGTACTTC. Protein sequence: CASSYSSTGTDTWGQYF.

The V call is TRBV6-5, the J call TRBJ1-4, with D possibly TRBD1 on 5 matching bases. The CDR3 runs 18 residues. In germline, CDR1 is MNHEY, CDR2 SVGAGI. The V end lost 2 bases, the J end lost 6 bases, and 22 bases lay between the germline ends. CDR3 DNA: TGTGCCAGCAGTTACCGTTGGGGTCCAGGGTGGGTTGATGAAAAACTGTTTTTT. Encoded protein: CASSYRWGPGWVDEKLFF.

V gene TRBV20-1 combines with J gene TRBJ2-7, with 7 bases identical to TRBD2. CDR3 length: 14 residues. CDR1 and CDR2 (germline): DFQATT, SNEGSKA (reference sequence). The V gene end was trimmed by 5 bases and the J gene end by 2 bases; junction bases not matched to a gene: 9. In DNA, the CDR3 is TGCAGTGCTCCGGGGGGTTTAAACACCTACGAGCAGTACTTC. Its protein product is CSAPGGLNTYEQYF.

This clonotype was picked up a small number of times. The chain combines TRBV12-3 or TRBV12-4 with TRBJ2-4; either TRBD1 or TRBD2 may supply D (6 bases each). Deletions cut 5 bases from V and 11 bases from J, with 13 bases between. This CDR3 has 12 amino acids. The chain's CDR3 is CASSPRGHLQYF. DNA of the CDR3: TGTGCCAGCAGTCCGCGGGGACATCTTCAGTACTTC.

This chain uses TRBV3-1 with TRBJ1-1, with a weak D call TRBD1 (6 bases). Trimming removed 4 bases from V and 10 bases from J, with 19 bases in between. Germline CDR1 and CDR2: LGHDT and YNNKEL (reference sequence). The CDR3 has 14 residues. CDR3 region: CASSPGSGGRGAFF. The CDR3 DNA sequence: TGTGCCAGCAGCCCAGGAAGCGGGGGCCGAGGAGCTTTCTTT.

This clonotype was counted a few times. This chain links TRBV5-1 with TRBJ2-5; D may match TRBD1 or TRBD2 (5 bases each). The J call is uncertain, as TRBJ2-7 better fits the DNA end. The CDR3 contains 14 residues. Germline V lookup: CDR1 SGHRS, CDR2 YFSETQ. The CDR3 sequence is CASSPWDGSYEQYF. The CDR3 nucleotides are TGCGCCAGCAGCCCATGGGACGGGTCCTACGAGCAGTACTTC.

This clonotype was seen a few times. The chain couples TRBV6-5 to TRBJ2-2; D is unresolved. The CDR3 runs 13 residues. Trimming took 4 bases from V and 7 from J, leaving 10 bases between them. Germline CDR1 MNHEY, CDR2 SVGAGI. The chain's CDR3 is CASSSSRVGELFF. CDR3 sequence (DNA): TGTGCCAGCAGTTCGTCTAGGGTCGGGGAGCTGTTTTTT.

This CDR3 reads CASSPQGYYGYTF. In DNA, the CDR3 is TGTGCCAGCAGTCCACAGGGGTACTATGGCTACACCTTC. V usage is TRBV27 and J usage is TRBJ1-2, with 7 bases that match TRBD1. Germline V lookup: CDR1 MNHEY, CDR2 SMNVEV (reference sequence). Trimming removed 5 bases from V and 3 bases from J; junction bases left unmatched: 3. The CDR3 has 13 amino acids.

The chain links TRBV7-9 to TRBJ1-4; D unresolved. The germline V and J ends were trimmed by 3 bases and 8 bases, with 16 bases remaining between them. Germline loops: CDR1 SEHNR, CDR2 FQNEAQ (reference sequence). There are 15 residues in the CDR3. The CDR3 reads CASSFVSLRGEKLFF. The CDR3 DNA follows: TGTGCCAGCAGCTTTGTATCCCTCCGTGGCGAAAAACTGTTTTTT.

This clonotype has only a few counts. The V call is TRBV29-1, the J call TRBJ2-5, with 9 positions matching TRBD1. The better agreement between TRBJ2-1 and the DNA end casts doubt on the J call. Germline V gene lookup returns CDR1 SQVTM and CDR2 ANQGSEA. The CDR3 runs 14 residues. The CDR3: CSAQQGAENNEQFF. Written as DNA, the CDR3 is TGCAGCGCCCAACAGGGGGCGGAAAACAATGAGCAGTTCTTC.

This clonotype was seen repeatedly, ten times or more. The chain joins TRBV20-1 to TRBJ2-1; weak D call: TRBD2 (6 bases). Trimming shortened V by 3 bases and J by 3 bases, and 12 bases separated the two germline ends. This CDR3 region has 14 residues. CDR1 is DFQATT, CDR2 SNEGSKA, per germline (reference sequence). The CDR3 DNA is TGCAGTGCTAGGGTGGCGGGGAGCTACAATGAGCAGTTCTTC. Translating gives CSARVAGSYNEQFF.

A word on this clonotype: At one boundary the junction diverges from the germline segment, which might be a read error. V gene TRBV28 combines with J gene TRBJ2-5; 8 bases are a match to TRBD1. The J call may be faulty, since TRBJ2-7 better matches the DNA end. The CDR3 is 15 amino acids. Looked up from germline, CDR1 is MDHEN and CDR2 is SYDVKM. The CDR3 spells CASSLLGQGAYEQYF. CDR3 nucleotide sequence: TGCGCCAGCTCCCTCCTAGGACAGGGTGCCTACGAGCAGTACTTC.

This clonotype showed up just a few times. V usage is TRBV7-9 and J usage is TRBJ1-1; 8 bases map to TRBD1. This CDR3 spans 13 amino acids. Unmatched junction bases numbered 10, after V lost 6 bases and J lost 10 bases. Germline assignment: CDR1 SEHNR and CDR2 FQNEAQ (reference sequence). CDR3 sequence: CASREDRDDGAFF. CDR3 nucleotide sequence: TGTGCCAGCAGGGAGGACAGGGACGACGGAGCTTTCTTT.

The genes are TRBV2 and TRBJ2-7, with 9 bases lining up with TRBD2. The germline V gene encodes CDR1 SNHLY and CDR2 FYNNEI. Unmatched junction bases numbered 7, after V lost 5 bases and J lost 2 bases. CDR3 size: 15 residues. The CDR3 bases are TGTGCCAGCAGTCCCCTGACTAGCGGAACCTACGAGCAGTACTTC. This sequence encodes CASSPLTSGTYEQYF.

This clonotype came up a few times. The genes are TRBV4-1 and TRBJ2-5, with D possibly matching TRBD1 (6 bases). Matching the DNA end better, TRBJ2-7 makes the J call doubtful. Per germline, CDR1 MGHRA and CDR2 YSYEKL. The CDR3 runs 15 residues. The CDR3: CASSQDRGRGAEQYF. The CDR3 coding sequence is TGCGCCAGCAGCCAAGACCGGGGCAGGGGAGCCGAGCAGTACTTC.

This clonotype occurred a few times. The gene calls are TRBV30 and TRBJ1-1, with no clear D. Trimming removed 0 bases from V and 7 bases from J, with 6 bases in between. The CDR3 totals 11 residues. Germline lookup yields CDR1 GTSNPN and CDR2 SVGIG (reference sequence). CDR3 in amino acids: CAWSVSLEAFF. The CDR3 bases are TGTGCCTGGAGTGTCTCCCTTGAAGCTTTCTTT.

This clonotype has just a few counts. This chain links TRBV11-1 with TRBJ2-5, with TRBD1 identical over 10 bases. The CDR3 covers 15 residues. V shed 5 bases, J shed 11 bases, and the junction held 14 bases outside the gene matches. Germline CDR1 SGHAT, CDR2 FQDESV (reference sequence). The DNA of the CDR3 is TGTGCCAGCAGCCTTGCGGGACAGGGGTTCAGTGAGCAGTACTTC. Residues: CASSLAGQGFSEQYF.

This clonotype has just a few counts. The chain employs TRBV12-3 or TRBV12-4 and TRBJ2-7, with TRBD2 matching over 14 bases. This CDR3 has 14 amino acids. Trimming took 6 bases from V and 2 from J; bases not matched to a gene: 0. CDR3 in amino acids: CASRGLAGAYEQYF. As DNA, the CDR3 is TGTGCCAGCAGGGGACTAGCGGGAGCCTACGAGCAGTACTTC.